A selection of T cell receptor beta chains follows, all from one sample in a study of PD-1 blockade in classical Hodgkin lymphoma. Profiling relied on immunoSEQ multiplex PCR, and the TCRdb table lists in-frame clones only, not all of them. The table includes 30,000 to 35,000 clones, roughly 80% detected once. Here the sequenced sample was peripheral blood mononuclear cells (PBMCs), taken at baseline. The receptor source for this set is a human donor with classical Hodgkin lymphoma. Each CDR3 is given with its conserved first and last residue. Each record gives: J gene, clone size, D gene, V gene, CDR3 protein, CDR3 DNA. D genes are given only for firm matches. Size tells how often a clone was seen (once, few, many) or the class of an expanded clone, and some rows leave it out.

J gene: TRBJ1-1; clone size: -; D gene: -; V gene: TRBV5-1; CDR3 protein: CASSLARTRRVNTEAFF; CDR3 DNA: TGCGCCAGCAGCTTGGCCCGGACCCGACGGGTGAACACTGAAGCTTTCTTT
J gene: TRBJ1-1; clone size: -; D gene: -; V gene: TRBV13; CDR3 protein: CASSSPGLNTEAFF; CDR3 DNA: TGTGCCAGCAGCTCCCCAGGGTTGAACACTGAAGCTTTCTTT
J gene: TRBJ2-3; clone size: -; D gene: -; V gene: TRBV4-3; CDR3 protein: CASSQDRAGITDTQYF; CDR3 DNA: TGCGCCAGCAGCCAAGACCGGGCGGGGATCACAGATACGCAGTATTTT
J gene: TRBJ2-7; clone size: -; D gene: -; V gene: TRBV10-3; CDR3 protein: CAIKKGEDLGEQYF; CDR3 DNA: TGTGCCATCAAGAAAGGGGAGGACTTGGGCGAGCAGTACTTC
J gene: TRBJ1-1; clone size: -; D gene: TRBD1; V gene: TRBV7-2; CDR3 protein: CASSSNSGQGNTEAFF; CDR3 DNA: TGTGCCAGCAGCTCAAACAGTGGACAGGGAAACACTGAAGCTTTCTTT
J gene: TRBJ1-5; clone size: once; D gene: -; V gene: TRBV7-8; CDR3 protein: CASSSRGDVGDQPQHF; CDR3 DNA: TGTGCCAGCAGCTCAAGGGGGGACGTGGGAGATCAGCCCCAGCATTTT
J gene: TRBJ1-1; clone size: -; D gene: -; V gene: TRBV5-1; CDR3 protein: CASSPGALNTEAFF; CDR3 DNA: TGCGCCAGCAGCCCAGGGGCCCTGAACACTGAAGCTTTCTTT
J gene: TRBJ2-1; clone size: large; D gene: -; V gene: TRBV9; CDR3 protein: CASSPRPGRYNPSNEQFF; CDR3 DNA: TGTGCCAGCAGCCCCCGCCCGGGGAGGTACAACCCCAGCAATGAGCAGTTCTTC
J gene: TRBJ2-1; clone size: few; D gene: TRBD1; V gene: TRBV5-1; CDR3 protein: CASSLGQGVNEQFF; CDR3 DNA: TGCGCCAGCAGCTTGGGACAGGGAGTCAATGAGCAGTTCTTC
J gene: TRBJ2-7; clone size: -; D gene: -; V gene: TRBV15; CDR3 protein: CATSRDAAYEQYF; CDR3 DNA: TGTGCCACCAGCAGAGATGCAGCCTACGAGCAGTACTTC
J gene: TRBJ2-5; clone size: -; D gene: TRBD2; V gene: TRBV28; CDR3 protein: CASSRGSGETQETQYF; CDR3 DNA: TGTGCCAGCAGCCGGGGTAGCGGGGAGACACAAGAGACCCAGTACTTC
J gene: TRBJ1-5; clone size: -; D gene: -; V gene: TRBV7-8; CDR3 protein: CASSLAGVGFSNQPQHF; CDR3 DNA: TGTGCCAGCAGCTTAGCGGGGGTGGGTTTCAGCAATCAGCCCCAGCATTTT
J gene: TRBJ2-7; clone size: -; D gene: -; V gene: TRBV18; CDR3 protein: CASSLGYEQYF; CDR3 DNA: TGTGCCAGCTCACTGGGTTACGAGCAGTACTTC
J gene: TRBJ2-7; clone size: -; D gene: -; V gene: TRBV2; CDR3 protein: CASSEALEQYF; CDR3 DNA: TGTGCCAGCAGTGAAGCGCTCGAGCAGTACTTC
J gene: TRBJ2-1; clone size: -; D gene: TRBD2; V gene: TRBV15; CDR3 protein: CATSREYSGGAEEQFF; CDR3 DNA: TGTGCCACCAGCAGAGAATATAGCGGGGGGGCCGAAGAGCAGTTCTTC
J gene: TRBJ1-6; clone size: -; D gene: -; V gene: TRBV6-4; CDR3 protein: CASSAMGPANSPLHF; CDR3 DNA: TGTGCCAGCAGCGCAATGGGACCGGCGAATTCACCCCTCCACTTT
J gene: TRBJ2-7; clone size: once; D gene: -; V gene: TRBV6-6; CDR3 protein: CASSNGGLGYEQYF; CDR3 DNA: TGTGCCAGCAGCAACGGGGGACTGGGCTACGAGCAGTACTTC
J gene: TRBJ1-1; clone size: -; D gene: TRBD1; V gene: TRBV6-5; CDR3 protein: CASSYDGQGVLTEAFF; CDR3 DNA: TGTGCCAGCAGTTACGACGGACAGGGGGTGCTCACTGAAGCTTTCTTT
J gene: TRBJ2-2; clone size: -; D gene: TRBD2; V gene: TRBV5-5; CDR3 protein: CASSLVGLARGGELFF; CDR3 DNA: TGTGCCAGCAGCTTAGTGGGACTAGCGAGGGGCGGGGAGCTGTTTTTT
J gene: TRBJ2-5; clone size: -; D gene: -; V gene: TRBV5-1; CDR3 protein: CASTSQETQYF; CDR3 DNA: TGCGCCAGTACATCTCAAGAGACCCAGTACTTC
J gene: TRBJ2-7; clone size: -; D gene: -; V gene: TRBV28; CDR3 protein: CASSLKVRTPTRVSYEQYF; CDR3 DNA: TGTGCCAGCAGTTTAAAAGTAAGGACACCTACGAGGGTTTCCTACGAGCAGTACTTC
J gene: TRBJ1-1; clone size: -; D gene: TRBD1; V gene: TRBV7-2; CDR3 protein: CASSQRGTGGTEAFF; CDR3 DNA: TGTGCCAGCAGCCAAAGGGGGACAGGGGGCACTGAAGCTTTCTTT
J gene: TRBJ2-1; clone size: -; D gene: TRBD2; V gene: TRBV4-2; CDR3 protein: CASSQEASGGVNEQFF; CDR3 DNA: TGTGCCAGCAGCCAAGAAGCCAGCGGGGGGGTGAATGAGCAGTTCTTC
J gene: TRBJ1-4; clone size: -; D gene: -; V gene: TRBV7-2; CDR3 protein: CASSRGGVGNEKLFF; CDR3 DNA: TGTGCCAGCAGTCGCGGGGGGGTCGGTAATGAAAAACTGTTTTTT
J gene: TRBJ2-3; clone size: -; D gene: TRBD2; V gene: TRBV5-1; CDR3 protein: CASSLVWGLAGPDTQYF; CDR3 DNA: TGCGCCAGCAGCTTGGTCTGGGGACTAGCGGGCCCAGATACGCAGTATTTT
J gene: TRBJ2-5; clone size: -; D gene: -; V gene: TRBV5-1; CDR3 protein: CASSLVISETQYF; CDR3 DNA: TGCGCCAGCAGCTTGGTTATCTCGGAGACCCAGTACTTC
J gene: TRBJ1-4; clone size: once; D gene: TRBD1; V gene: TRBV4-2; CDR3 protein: CASSQRSIQGAREKLFF; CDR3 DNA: TGTGCCAGCAGCCAAAGATCAATACAGGGGGCGCGGGAAAAACTGTTTTTT
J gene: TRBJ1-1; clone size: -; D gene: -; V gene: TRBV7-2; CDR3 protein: CASSTRGGIGNTEAFF; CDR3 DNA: TGTGCCAGCAGCACCCGGGGAGGGATAGGGAACACTGAAGCTTTCTTT
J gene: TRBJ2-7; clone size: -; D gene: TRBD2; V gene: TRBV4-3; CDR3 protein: CASSQDSRGGTYEQYF; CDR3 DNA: TGCGCCAGCAGCCAAGATTCCCGCGGGGGGACCTACGAGCAGTACTTC
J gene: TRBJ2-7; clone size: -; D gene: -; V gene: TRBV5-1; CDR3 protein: CASSLGHLGSEQYF; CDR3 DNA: TGCGCCAGCAGCTTGGGTCACCTCGGAAGCGAGCAGTACTTC
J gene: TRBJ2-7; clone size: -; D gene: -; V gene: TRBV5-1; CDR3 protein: CASSFRQDSYEQYF; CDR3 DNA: TGCGCCAGCAGCTTCCGACAGGATAGCTACGAGCAGTACTTC
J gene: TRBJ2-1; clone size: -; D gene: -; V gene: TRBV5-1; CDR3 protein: CASSEGDSYNEQFF; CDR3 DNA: TGCGCCAGCAGTGAAGGGGATTCTTACAATGAGCAGTTCTTC
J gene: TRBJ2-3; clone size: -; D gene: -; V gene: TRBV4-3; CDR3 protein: CASSQYSTDTQYF; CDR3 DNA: TGCGCCAGCAGCCAATATAGCACAGATACGCAGTATTTT
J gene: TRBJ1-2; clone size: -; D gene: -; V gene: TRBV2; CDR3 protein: CVLQSGYTF; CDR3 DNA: TGCGTTCTCCAGTCCGGCTACACCTTC
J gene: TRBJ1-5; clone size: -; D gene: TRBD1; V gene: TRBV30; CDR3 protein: CAWSKSDRENQPQHF; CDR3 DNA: TGTGCCTGGAGTAAATCGGACAGGGAAAATCAGCCCCAGCATTTT
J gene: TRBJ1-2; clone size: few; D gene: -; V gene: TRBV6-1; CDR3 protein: CASSEGTDNYGYTF; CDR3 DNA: TGTGCCAGCAGTGAAGGGACAGACAACTATGGCTACACCTTC
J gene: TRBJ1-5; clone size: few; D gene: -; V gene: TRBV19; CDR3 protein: CASSPGGEGGQPQHF; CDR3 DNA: TGTGCCAGTAGTCCAGGCGGGGAGGGAGGTCAGCCCCAGCATTTT
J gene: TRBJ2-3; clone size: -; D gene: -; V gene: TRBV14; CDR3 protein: CASSQMGLVGEGDTQYF; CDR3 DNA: TGTGCCAGCAGCCAAATGGGTCTTGTTGGCGAGGGAGATACGCAGTATTTT
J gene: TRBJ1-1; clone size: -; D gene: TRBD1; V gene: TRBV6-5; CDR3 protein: CASSQTGGTEAFF; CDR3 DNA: TGTGCCAGCAGTCAAACAGGGGGCACTGAAGCTTTCTTT
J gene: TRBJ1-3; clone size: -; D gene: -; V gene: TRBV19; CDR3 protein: CASSIWPPIGNTIYF; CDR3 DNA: TGTGCCAGTAGTATCTGGCCGCCGATTGGAAACACCATATATTTT